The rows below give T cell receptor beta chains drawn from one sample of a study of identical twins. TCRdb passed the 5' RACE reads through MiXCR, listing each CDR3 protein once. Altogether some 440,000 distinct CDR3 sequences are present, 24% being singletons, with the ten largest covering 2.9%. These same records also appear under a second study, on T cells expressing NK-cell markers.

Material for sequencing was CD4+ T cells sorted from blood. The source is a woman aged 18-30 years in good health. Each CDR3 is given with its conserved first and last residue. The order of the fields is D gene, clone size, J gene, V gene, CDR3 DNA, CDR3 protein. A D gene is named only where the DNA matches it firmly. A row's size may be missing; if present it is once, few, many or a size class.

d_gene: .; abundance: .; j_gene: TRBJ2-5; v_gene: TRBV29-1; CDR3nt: TGCAGCGTTGAAATGTATGAGACCCAGTACTTC; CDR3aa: CSVEMYETQYF
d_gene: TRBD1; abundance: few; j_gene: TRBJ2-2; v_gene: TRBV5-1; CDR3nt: TGCGCCAGCAGCTTCCGGACAGGGGGCAACACCGGGGAGCTGTTTTTT; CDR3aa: CASSFRTGGNTGELFF
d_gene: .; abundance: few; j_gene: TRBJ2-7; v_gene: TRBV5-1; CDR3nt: TGCGCCAGCAGCTTGACCGCAGGGGTCACCTACGAGCAGTACTTC; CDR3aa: CASSLTAGVTYEQYF
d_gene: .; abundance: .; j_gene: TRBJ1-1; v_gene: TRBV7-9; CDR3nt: TGTGCCAGCAGCCCAGACCATGAAGCTTTCTTT; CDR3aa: CASSPDHEAFF
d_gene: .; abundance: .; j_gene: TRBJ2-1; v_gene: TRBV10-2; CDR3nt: TGCGCCAGCAGTGAGTCTATAAGGCATAGCAGCTCCTACAATGAGCAGTTCTTC; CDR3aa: CASSESIRHSSSYNEQFF
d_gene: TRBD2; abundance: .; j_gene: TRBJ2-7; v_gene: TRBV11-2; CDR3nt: TGTGCCAGCAGCTTAGAACTAGCGGCAACCTACGAGCAGTACTTC; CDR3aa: CASSLELAATYEQYF
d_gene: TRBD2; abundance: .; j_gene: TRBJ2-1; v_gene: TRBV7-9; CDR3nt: TGTGCCAGCAGCTACCAACTAGCGGGGGCCTACAATGAGCAGTTCTTC; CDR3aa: CASSYQLAGAYNEQFF
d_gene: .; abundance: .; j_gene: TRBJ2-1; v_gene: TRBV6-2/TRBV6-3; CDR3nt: TGTGCCAGCAGTTTCGGCGCGACTCTACAGTTCTTC; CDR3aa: CASSFGATLQFF
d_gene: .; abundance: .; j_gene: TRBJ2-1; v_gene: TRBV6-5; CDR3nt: TGTGCCAGCAGTTACTCGACAAATAGGAATGAGCAGTTCTTC; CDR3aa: CASSYSTNRNEQFF
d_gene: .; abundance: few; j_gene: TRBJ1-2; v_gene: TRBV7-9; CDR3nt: TGTGCCAGCAGCTTAGAGGGGAATAGTTACGGCTACACCTTC; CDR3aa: CASSLEGNSYGYTF
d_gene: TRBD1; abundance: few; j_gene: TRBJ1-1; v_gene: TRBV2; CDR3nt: TGTGCCAGCAGTGTTTACAGGGGAGCCACTGAAGCTTTCTTT; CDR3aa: CASSVYRGATEAFF
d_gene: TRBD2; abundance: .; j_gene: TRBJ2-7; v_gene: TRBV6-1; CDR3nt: TGTGCCAGCAGGGGACTAGCGGGAGTGCGGGAGCAGTACTTC; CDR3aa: CASRGLAGVREQYF
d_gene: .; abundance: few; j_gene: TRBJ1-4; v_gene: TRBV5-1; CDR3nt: TGCGCCAGCAGCTCTGACAGCTATGAAAAACTGTTTTTT; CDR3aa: CASSSDSYEKLFF
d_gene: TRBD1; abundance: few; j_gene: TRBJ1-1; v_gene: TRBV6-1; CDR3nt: TGTGCCGGAACAGGGACAGGGGCTATACGGGCTTTCTTT; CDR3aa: CAGTGTGAIRAFF
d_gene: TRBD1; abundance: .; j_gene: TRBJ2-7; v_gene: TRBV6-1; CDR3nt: TGTGCCAGCAGCGTGGGACAGCGAGCCTACGAGCAGTACTTC; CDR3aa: CASSVGQRAYEQYF
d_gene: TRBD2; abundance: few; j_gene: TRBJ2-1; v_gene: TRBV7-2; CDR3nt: TGTGCCAGCAGCTTATCCGCGGGAGGTTTCAATGAGCAGTTCTTC; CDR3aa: CASSLSAGGFNEQFF
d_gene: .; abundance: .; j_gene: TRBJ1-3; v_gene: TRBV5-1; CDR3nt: TGCGCCAGCAGCCCGACAGGCTTCTCTGGAAACACCATATATTTT; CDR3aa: CASSPTGFSGNTIYF
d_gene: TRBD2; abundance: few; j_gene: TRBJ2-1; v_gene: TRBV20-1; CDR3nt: TGCAGTGCTAGGTCCCTAGCGGGGGCAAAGAGCTCCTACAATGAGCAGTTCTTC; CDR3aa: CSARSLAGAKSSYNEQFF
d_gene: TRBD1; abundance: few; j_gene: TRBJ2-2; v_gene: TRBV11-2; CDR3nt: TGTGCCAGCAGCTTGAGGACAGGCACCGGGGAGCTGTTTTTT; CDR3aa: CASSLRTGTGELFF
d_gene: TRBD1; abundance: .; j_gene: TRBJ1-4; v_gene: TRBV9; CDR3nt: TGTGCCAGCAGCGTAGGGGGACAGGATGAAAAACTGTTTTTT; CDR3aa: CASSVGGQDEKLFF
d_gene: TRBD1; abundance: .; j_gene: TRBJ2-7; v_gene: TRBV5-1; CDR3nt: TGCGCCAGCAGCCCCGGGACAGTCAGCGACGAGCAGTACTTC; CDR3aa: CASSPGTVSDEQYF
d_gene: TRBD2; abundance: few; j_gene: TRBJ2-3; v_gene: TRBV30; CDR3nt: TGTGCCTGGAGTGGGAGCGGGAGGGTTGGAGATACGCAGTATTTT; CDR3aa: CAWSGSGRVGDTQYF
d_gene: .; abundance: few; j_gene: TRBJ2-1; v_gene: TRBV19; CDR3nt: TGTGCCAGTAGCATACGGGACTCTGAGTACAATGAGCAGTTCTTC; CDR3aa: CASSIRDSEYNEQFF
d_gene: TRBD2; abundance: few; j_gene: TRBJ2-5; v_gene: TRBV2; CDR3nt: TGTGCCAGCAGTGAACGGCGGGAGGGCCTAGAGACCCAGTACTTC; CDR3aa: CASSERREGLETQYF
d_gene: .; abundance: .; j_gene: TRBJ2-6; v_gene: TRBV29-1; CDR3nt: TGCAGCGTCGCTTCGTCCCGCACTGGGGCCAACGTCCTGACTTTC; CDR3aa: CSVASSRTGANVLTF
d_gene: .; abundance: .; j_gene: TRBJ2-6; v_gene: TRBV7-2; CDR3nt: TGTGCCAGCAGCTTAGTAGCAGCTGGGGCCAACGTCCTGACTTTC; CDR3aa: CASSLVAAGANVLTF
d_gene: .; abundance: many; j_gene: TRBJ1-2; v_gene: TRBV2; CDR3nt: TGTGCCAGCATAGGTACAGGGAACTATGGCTACACCTTC; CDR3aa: CASIGTGNYGYTF
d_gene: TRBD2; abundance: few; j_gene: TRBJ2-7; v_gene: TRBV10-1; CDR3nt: TGCGCCAGCAGTGCGACTAGCGGGAACTCCTACGAGCAGTACTTC; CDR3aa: CASSATSGNSYEQYF
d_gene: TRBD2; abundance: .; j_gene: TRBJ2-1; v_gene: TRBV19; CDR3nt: TGTGCCGGTTTCGGCGGGAGGCATTCCTCCTACAATGAGCAGTTCTTC; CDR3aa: CAGFGGRHSSYNEQFF
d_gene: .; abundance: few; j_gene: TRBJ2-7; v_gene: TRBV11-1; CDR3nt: TGTGCCAGCAGCTTAAGCTCTTATACTGGGCTGGGTAACTTCTACGAGCAGTACTTC; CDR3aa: CASSLSSYTGLGNFYEQYF
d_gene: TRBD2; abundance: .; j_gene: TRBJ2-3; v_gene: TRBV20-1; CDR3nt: TGCAGTGCTGCTAGACCGGGACTAGCGAATACGCAGTATTTT; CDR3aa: CSAARPGLANTQYF
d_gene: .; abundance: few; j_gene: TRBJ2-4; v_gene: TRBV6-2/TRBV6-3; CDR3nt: TGTGCCAGCAGTTACTCCGACAAAAACATTCAGTACTTC; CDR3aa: CASSYSDKNIQYF
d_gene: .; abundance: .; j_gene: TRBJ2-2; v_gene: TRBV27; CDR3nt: TGTGCCAGCAGTTTGGGGGCCGGGGCAAGACGGACCGGGGAGCTGTTTTTT; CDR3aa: CASSLGAGARRTGELFF
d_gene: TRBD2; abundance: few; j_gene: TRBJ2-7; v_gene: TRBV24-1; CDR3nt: TGTGCCACCAGTGCCGGGGGGTCGGACGAGCAGTACTTC; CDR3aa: CATSAGGSDEQYF
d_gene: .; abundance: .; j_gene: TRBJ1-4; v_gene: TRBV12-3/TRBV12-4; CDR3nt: TGTGCCAGCAGTTTACCCAGGGATACTGCGAAACTGTTTTTT; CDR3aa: CASSLPRDTAKLFF
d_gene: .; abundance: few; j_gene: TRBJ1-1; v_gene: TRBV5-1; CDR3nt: TGCGCCAGCAGCTCAGGGGAGGCCACTGAAGCTTTCTTT; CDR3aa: CASSSGEATEAFF
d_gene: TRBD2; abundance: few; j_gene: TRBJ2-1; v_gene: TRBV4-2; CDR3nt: TGTGCCAGCAGCCCCGAACTAGCGGGAGAGATGAATGAGCAGTTCTTC; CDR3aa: CASSPELAGEMNEQFF
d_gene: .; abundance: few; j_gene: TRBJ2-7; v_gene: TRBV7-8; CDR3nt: TGTGCCAGCAGCTTGGCCCTCCACTACGAGCAGTACTTC; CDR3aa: CASSLALHYEQYF
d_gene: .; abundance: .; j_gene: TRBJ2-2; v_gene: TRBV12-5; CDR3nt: TGTGCTAGTGGTTCGGTTCCCGGGGAGCTGTTTTTT; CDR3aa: CASGSVPGELFF
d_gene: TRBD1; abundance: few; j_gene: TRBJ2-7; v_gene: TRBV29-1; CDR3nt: TGCAGCGTGGGGGACAGAGAGTACGAGCAGTACTTC; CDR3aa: CSVGDREYEQYF
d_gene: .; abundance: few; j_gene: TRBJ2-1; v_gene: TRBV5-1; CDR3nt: TGCGCCAGCAGCCCCCTAACTAGTATCGGCGATGAGCAGTTCTTC; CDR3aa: CASSPLTSIGDEQFF
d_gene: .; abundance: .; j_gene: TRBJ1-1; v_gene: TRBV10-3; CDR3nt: TGTGCCATCAGCCAGGGAGGGCTCAGGCAAGCTTTCTTT; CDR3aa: CAISQGGLRQAFF
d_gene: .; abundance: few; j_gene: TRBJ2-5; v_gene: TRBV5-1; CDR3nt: TGCGCCAGCAGCTGGGAAGGGGTTGAGACCCAGTACTTC; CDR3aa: CASSWEGVETQYF
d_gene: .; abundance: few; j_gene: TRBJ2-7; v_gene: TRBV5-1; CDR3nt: TGCGCCAGCAACTGGGGATACGGAGGGGCCGCCTACGAGCAGTACTTC; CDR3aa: CASNWGYGGAAYEQYF
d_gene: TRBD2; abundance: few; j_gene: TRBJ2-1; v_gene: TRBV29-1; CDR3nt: TGCAGCACAATACTAGCGGGAGGCACCTACAATGAGCAGTTCTTC; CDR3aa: CSTILAGGTYNEQFF
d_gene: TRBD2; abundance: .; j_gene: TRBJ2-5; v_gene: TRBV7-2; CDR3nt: TGTGCCAGCAGACCTGGGACTAGCGGGATCAGAGAGACCCAGTACTTC; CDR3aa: CASRPGTSGIRETQYF
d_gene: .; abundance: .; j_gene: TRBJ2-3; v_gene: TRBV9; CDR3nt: TGTGCCAGCAGCGTATCCGTGGCGGGGAGCACAGATACGCAGTATTTT; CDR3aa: CASSVSVAGSTDTQYF
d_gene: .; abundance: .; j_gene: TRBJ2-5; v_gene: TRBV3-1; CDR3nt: TGTGCCAGCAGCCAAGATCGTGGGGAGACACAAAGGGAGACCCAGTACTTC; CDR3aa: CASSQDRGETQRETQYF
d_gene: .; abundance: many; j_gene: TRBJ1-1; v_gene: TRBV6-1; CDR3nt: TGTGCCAGCAGCCGGACAGCCATGAACACTGAAGCTTTCTTT; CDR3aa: CASSRTAMNTEAFF
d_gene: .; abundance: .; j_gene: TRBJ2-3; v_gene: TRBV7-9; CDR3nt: TGTGCCAGCAGCTTAGCGGGGGGGGCCCGTATGGATACGCAGTATTTT; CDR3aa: CASSLAGGARMDTQYF
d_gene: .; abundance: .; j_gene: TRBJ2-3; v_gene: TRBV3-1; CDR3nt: TGTGCCAGCAGCCAACGGGTACGAGAGGGGGGCACAGATACGCAGTATTTT; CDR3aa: CASSQRVREGGTDTQYF
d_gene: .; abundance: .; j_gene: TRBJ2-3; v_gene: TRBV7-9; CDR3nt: TGTGCCAGCAGCTTGGGGGCGATGGATACGCAGTATTTT; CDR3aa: CASSLGAMDTQYF